Presented here are 20 T cell receptor beta chains from one specimen sequenced in a study of control samples from healthy donors and cancer patients. TCRdb's table, derived via immunoSEQ multiplex PCR, lists solely in-frame clones and lacks some. The sample lists 100,000 to 150,000 clones, approximately 89% occurring once. The sample consisted of PBMCs. Receptors were obtained from a man between 50 and 59 years old with head and neck cancer.

The chain is built from TRBV9 and TRBJ2-1; D possibly uses TRBD1 or TRBD2 (5 bases each). Trimming left V 0 bases short and J 5 bases short, with 9 bases between. This CDR3 is 14 amino acids long. CDR1 and CDR2 (germline): SGDLS, YYNGEE. The DNA for the CDR3 is TGTGCCAGCAGCGTAGCCAGGGACCACAATGAGCAGTTCTTC. This sequence encodes CASSVARDHNEQFF.

This CDR3 is CASSPLSEGMRQYF. DNA of the CDR3: TGTGCCAGCAGCCCCCTCTCGGAGGGAATGAGACAGTACTTC. The J gene is TRBJ2-7, the V gene TRBV7-2; perhaps TRBD2 as D (6 bases). Trimming removed 5 bases from V and 10 bases from J, with 21 bases in between. The CDR3 is 14 amino acids. Germline V CDR1 and CDR2: SGHTA, FQGNSA.

The rearrangement uses TRBV9 and TRBJ2-7; D possibly uses TRBD1 or TRBD2 (5 bases each). CDR3 length: 15 amino acids. V gave up 0 bases and J gave up 5 bases, with 15 bases separating them. The germline CDR1 and CDR2 sequences are SGDLS and YYNGEE. The CDR3 spells CASSVGGREFHEQYF. The CDR3 region has the DNA TGTGCCAGCAGCGTAGGAGGCAGGGAGTTCCACGAGCAGTACTTC.

This chain links TRBV5-1 with TRBJ2-3; D unclear. This CDR3 contains 15 residues. Trimming cost V 2 bases and J 2 bases, with 12 bases left between them. CDR1 SGHRS and CDR2 YFSETQ come from the germline V gene. The CDR3 here is CASSFSSKHTDTQYF. The CDR3 region has the DNA TGCGCCAGCAGCTTCTCCAGCAAACACACAGATACGCAGTATTTT.

The chain is built from TRBV5-4 and TRBJ1-4; D is uncertain. The CDR3 length is 17 residues. Germline V gene sequence: CDR1 SGHNT, CDR2 YYREEE (reference sequence). The V end was cut by 1 base, the J end by 3 bases, with 16 bases between. For the CDR3, the DNA is TGTGCCAGCAGCTTGTACCCCGGGGAGGGTTCTAATGAAAAACTGTTTTTT. This encodes CASSLYPGEGSNEKLFF.

The chain employs TRBV29-1 and TRBJ2-7; D is tentatively TRBD1 or TRBD2 (7 bases each). Germline V gene data show CDR1 as SQVTM and CDR2 as ANQGSEA. CDR3 length: 16 residues. V dropped 0 bases and J dropped 9 bases, with 24 bases sitting between them. The CDR3 spells CSVEDAIRGGGVVQYF. CDR3 nucleotides: TGCAGCGTTGAAGATGCTATCCGGGGAGGGGGCGTAGTGCAGTACTTC.

This chain connects TRBV11-2 to TRBJ2-7; D is unresolved. The length of the CDR3 is 14 residues. V lost 1 base to trimming and J lost 4 bases, with 11 bases between them. CDR1 is SGHAT, CDR2 FQNNGV, per germline. CDR3 sequence reads: CASSLGGSEYEQYF. CDR3 DNA sequence: TGTGCCAGCAGCTTAGGAGGTTCGGAATACGAGCAGTACTTC.

The J gene is TRBJ1-1, the V gene TRBV28; D is undetermined. The CDR3 is made up of 14 amino acids. CDR1 MDHEN and CDR2 SYDVKM come from the germline V gene. V was shortened by 1 base and J by 10 bases, with 16 bases between the two germline ends. CDR3 protein: CASSLFGPGQRAFF. The CDR3 DNA reads TGTGCCAGCAGTTTATTTGGTCCGGGCCAACGAGCTTTCTTT.

J is TRBJ1-5 and V is TRBV2; 7 bases fit TRBD1. The CDR3 loop spans 17 amino acids. Germline assignment: CDR1 SNHLY and CDR2 FYNNEI. Trimming removed 5 bases from V and 1 base from J; junction bases left unmatched: 11. The CDR3 loop is CASSPPRGQPSNQPQHF. CDR3 nucleotide sequence: TGTGCCAGCAGTCCCCCGAGGGGACAGCCGAGCAATCAGCCCCAGCATTTT.

This clone appeared a single time. This sequence joins TRBV29-1 and TRBJ2-7, with unresolved D. Germline V gene lookup returns CDR1 SQVTM and CDR2 ANQGSEA. Trimming removed 2 bases from V and 2 bases from J, with 13 bases in between. The CDR3 runs to 14 residues. CDR3 loop: CSVERLDGPYEQYF. The CDR3 nucleotides read TGCAGCGTTGAACGGTTGGACGGCCCCTACGAGCAGTACTTC.

The chain combines TRBV18 with TRBJ1-2; 7 bases map to TRBD1. The CDR3 is 15 residues long. V trimming: 4 bases; J trimming: 0 bases; junction bases outside the gene matches: 5. Germline values: CDR1 KGHSH, CDR2 LQKENI. Written as DNA, the CDR3 is TGTGCCAGCTCACTAGGGACAGCTTCTAACTATGGCTACACCTTC. As protein: CASSLGTASNYGYTF.

This clone has a handful of counts. The V and J genes are TRBV18 and TRBJ2-5; D is perhaps TRBD1 (7 bases). V gave up 5 bases and J gave up 4 bases, with 14 bases separating them. Germline values: CDR1 KGHSH, CDR2 LQKENI. The length of the CDR3 is 14 residues. The CDR3 nucleotides are TGTGCCAGCTCATCGACAGGGCGGGGAGAGACCCAGTACTTC. Translated: CASSSTGRGETQYF.

The J gene is TRBJ2-2, the V gene TRBV3-1 (or the pseudogene TRBV3-2); 7 bases align to TRBD1. With V trimmed by 4 bases and J by 4 bases, 9 bases remained unmatched. Germline V gene data show CDR1 as LGHDT and CDR2 as YNNKEL (reference sequence). The CDR3 runs 16 residues. The DNA for the CDR3 is TGTGCCAGCAGCCTCCATGGGCAGGGGGTCACCGGGGAGCTGTTTTTT. Its translation is CASSLHGQGVTGELFF.

The chain carries TRBV6-5 and TRBJ2-7; 7 bases fit TRBD1. Germline CDR1 and CDR2: MNHEY and SVGAGI. This CDR3 has 12 residues. The junction had 3 bases not matched to a gene; V was cut back by 10 bases and J by 0 bases. DNA of the CDR3: TGTGCCATCGACAGGGTCTCCTACGAGCAGTACTTC. This sequence encodes CAIDRVSYEQYF.

The chain is built from TRBV30 and TRBJ2-1; either TRBD1 or TRBD2 may fit D (5 bases each). Germline CDR1 and CDR2: GTSNPN and SVGIG (reference sequence). The CDR3 length is 12 residues. Deletions cut 3 bases from V and 12 bases from J, with 15 bases between. CDR3 nucleotide sequence: TGTGCCTGGAGGGGAGAGGGGCAGTCGCAGTTCTTC. It encodes CAWRGEGQSQFF.

This rearrangement joins TRBV3-1 (or the pseudogene TRBV3-2) to TRBJ2-3, with D perhaps matching TRBD2 (6 bases). CDR3 length: 18 residues. V lost 0 bases and J lost 2, with 18 bases in between. Germline V gene data show CDR1 as LGHDT and CDR2 as YNNKEL (reference sequence). The CDR3 sequence: CASSQDFGFSGSTDTQYF. The CDR3 DNA sequence: TGTGCCAGCAGCCAAGATTTCGGTTTTAGCGGTTCCACAGATACGCAGTATTTT.

The V call is TRBV7-6, the J call TRBJ2-3, with 9 positions matching TRBD2. CDR3 length: 18 amino acids. V lost 4 bases to trimming and J lost 0 bases; unmatched junction nucleotides: 11. Germline V gene data show CDR1 as SGHVS and CDR2 as FNYEAQ. CDR3 in amino acids: CASSSAVPSGGSTDTQYF. The CDR3 nucleotides read TGTGCCAGCAGCTCTGCTGTTCCGAGCGGGGGGAGCACAGATACGCAGTATTTT. The full variable domain, its missing parts supplied by reference TRBV7-6 and TRBJ2-3, is GAGVSQSPRYKVTKRGQDVALRCDPISGHVSLYWYRQALGQGPEFLTYFNYEAQQDKSGLPNDRFSAERPEGSISTLTIQRTEQRDSAMYRCASSSAVPSGGSTDTQYFGPGTRLTVL.

V usage is TRBV27 and J usage is TRBJ2-7; possibly TRBD1 or TRBD2 for D (5 bases each). This CDR3 comprises 13 residues. V gave up 3 bases and J gave up 4 bases, with 10 bases separating them. Germline-derived CDR1 and CDR2 are MNHEY and SMNVEV (reference sequence). DNA for the CDR3: TGTGCCAGCAGTTTCGGGGACGATTACGAGCAGTACTTC. Its protein product is CASSFGDDYEQYF.

As DNA, the CDR3 is TGTGCCAGCAGTAGGGGCGGAACCTACAATGAGCAGTTCTTC. Its translation: CASSRGGTYNEQFF. This chain links TRBV6-5 with TRBJ2-1, with D perhaps TRBD1 (5 bases). Germline assignment: CDR1 MNHEY and CDR2 SVGAGI. Trimming left V 5 bases short and J 2 bases short, with 10 bases between. CDR3 size: 14 residues.

In this sample, this clone turned up once. The rearrangement joins TRBV7-9 to TRBJ2-3; D is unresolved. Germline-derived CDR1 and CDR2 are SEHNR and FQNEAQ (reference sequence). The CDR3 has 16 residues. Deletions cut 5 bases from V and 0 bases from J, with 15 bases between. CDR3 DNA: TGTGCCAGCAGCCTCCCTCTCGGCGGTAGCACAGATACGCAGTATTTT. It specifies CASSLPLGGSTDTQYF.